This TCR beta chain was sequenced for a study of blood T cell repertoires in COVID-19 (dated by TCRdb to 2020 to 2022). In terms of the full investigation: Collaborator samples came from the United States, Italy and Spain and covered acute and convalescent phases of COVID-19. The prospective study material was composed of cDNA or gDNA derived from T cells, B-cell-depleted T cells, or PBMCs. The dataset comprised deeply sampled blood TCRbeta repertoires from subjects exposed to, actively infected with, or recovered from COVID-19. The repertoires were made available in a free public database intended to serve as a resource for research on the immune response to SARS-CoV-2. Samples came from the ongoing ImmuneRACE study (first 160 participants) plus 1,254 subjects from 6 global collaborators. The sample metadata nearly always contained a de-identified subject ID, COVID-19 status, age in years and sex. HLA class I and class II types, where available, came from metadata supplied by the sample provider rather than from assay-based typing.

TCRbeta CDR3 regions were amplified from genomic DNA using the immunoSEQ Assay, a bias-controlled multiplex PCR. As for the original processing: The number of nucleated cells in each sample was estimated from the amplification of reference gene primers within the assay. To quantify the absolute abundance of each unique TCRbeta CDR3 rearrangement, sequence reads were collapsed and filtered. For each sample, productive Simpson clonality was calculated by taking the square root of Simpson's diversity index across productive rearrangements. The clones in this table, taken by TCRdb from immuneACCESS, are in-frame only. Not every clone is retained; where verified, under half of the shortfall comes from an unresolved V gene, and the cause of the rest is unknown. Clone size and the V and J calls come from that table; the DNA yielded D and trimming. The sample table holds 130,000 to 150,000 clones, of which 70% to 90% were seen once. Clones ranked in the top ten supply about 3% of the sample.

Of note for this clone: Its antigen is unknown. Base quality data are lacking; no much larger clone is found one base away.

Whole blood was collected in K2EDTA tubes by collaborating institutions according to the institutions' own protocols. For TCRbeta analysis, collaborators shipped samples in one of three forms: frozen whole blood, isolated PBMCs, or DNA extracted from either of those sample types. The CDR3 runs 15 amino acids, cysteine and phenylalanine included. Just CDR3 DNA is preserved here, 45 bases in frame from base 1. The junction shows trimming of 0 bases on V and 4 bases on J, plus 10 bases between the germline ends. CDR1 and CDR2 were assigned from the germline V gene (reference sequence) as SEHNR and FQNEAQ. General findings and caveats noted by the study authors: How much clinical and demographic metadata was included differed by source and by participant, and the metadata was provided uncurated.

Sequencing was carried out using peripheral blood. Recombination joined TRBV7-9 with TRBJ1-5; a weak D assignment points to TRBD1 (6 bases agree). This clonotype was obtained from a woman aged 40-49 years with active or convalescent COVID-19. The DNA sequence follows: TGTGCCAGCAGCTTAGCCCTAGGACAGAATCAGCCCCAGCATTTT. Its amino acids are CASSLALGQNQPQHF.